The clone carrying this T cell receptor beta chain was counted only a few times. Antigen unknown. Single viable CD3+CD4+CD8-CD45RO+ cells were sorted as the memory CD4+ T cells. The entry originates in a study of memory CD4+ T cells and cytomegalovirus serostatus. Study as a whole: This sample comes from healthy Belgian adults, roughly 9 CMV seropositive, around 26 seronegative.

Trimming took off 4 bases at V and 7 bases at J, with 14 bases between the two ends. The CDR3 runs 14 residues. The germline CDR1 and CDR2 sequences are MDHEN and SYDVKM. Clones were read by immunoSEQ multiplex PCR, and TCRdb kept only the in-frame ones, dropping some. The sample lists tens of thousands of clones, about 79% occurring once. General study points: CMV serostatus prediction reached median AUC 0.95, or 0.91 with US-trained model.

The sequence was obtained from an adult in good health and CMV-seronegative. Sequenced sample: memory CD4+ T cells from blood. This rearrangement joins TRBV28 to TRBJ1-5; D uncertain. The CDR3 DNA reads TGTGCCAGCAGTTCTTATTCGGGAAGCCAGCCCCAGCATTTT. Residues: CASSSYSGSQPQHF.